This TCR beta chain was found in a study of OX40 agonist ivuxolimab in advanced cancers. About the study: It was ivuxolimab, an agonistic anti-OX40 (CD134) antibody, that patients were treated with. Prior checkpoint blockade (anti-PD-1, anti-PD-L1 or anti-CTLA-4) was permitted; about 40% had it.

The ends were cut back, 6 bases at V and 5 bases at J, with 13 bases in the middle. Germline V gene lookup returns CDR1 LNHDA and CDR2 SQIVND (reference sequence). CDR3 size: 13 residues. This clone was recorded once. The data were produced by immunoSEQ multiplex PCR, yet TCRdb's version contains in-frame clones alone and is incomplete. The sample has about 58,000 clones; approximately 88% are singletons. The rearrangement uses TRBV19 and TRBJ1-2, with D perhaps matching TRBD1 (5 bases). The input for sequencing was CD4+ or CD8+ T cells sorted from blood, taken in a trial of the OX40 agonist ivuxolimab. The receptor's source is an adult with an advanced solid tumor such as melanoma, head and neck, liver or kidney cancer. CDR3 region: CASRGRGEYGYTF. In nucleotides, the CDR3 is TGTGCCAGTAGGGGCCGAGGGGAGTATGGCTACACCTTC.